This T cell receptor (beta chain) was obtained from a study of CD8+ T cells in alopecia areata (dated by TCRdb to 2016 to 2019). Study-wide context: Treated patients were enrolled in an open-label pilot trial of oral tofacitinib, 5 to 10 mg twice daily, for moderate-to-severe alopecia areata. Patients received tofacitinib for 6 to 18 months and were then followed off drug for 6 months to check for delayed response and recurrence. The SALT score, which quantifies the percentage of affected scalp surface area, was used to measure disease severity in treated patients. To study T cell clonal expansion in alopecia areata, the researchers applied high-throughput TCRbeta sequencing to both the C3H/HeJ mouse model and human patients. Scalp tissue and sorted CD4+ and CD8+ peripheral blood T cells from patchy and totalis/universalis alopecia areata patients and from healthy controls were covered by human TCRbeta sequencing. Biopsies were taken from tofacitinib-treated patients at baseline and again at 4 and 24 weeks into treatment, and several of those patients also had a later scalp biopsy. Scalp clonality was compared across normal scalp (n=4), patchy alopecia areata scalp (n=8), and alopecia totalis/universalis scalp (n=8). RNA was extracted with the PAXgene miRNA kit for fixed scalp, the miRNeasy kit for PBMCs, and the RNeasy kit for mouse skin. TCRbeta CDR3 regions were amplified by immunoSEQ multiplex PCR using 35 Vbeta forward and 13 Jbeta reverse primers.

The paper as a whole reports these results and caveats: Because the treated cohort was small and included a single nonresponder, larger studies are needed to assess links between baseline CD8+ expansion and response. Tofacitinib significantly lowered scalp clonality and the number of expanded CD8+ clones among the top 100 scalp clones. Shared TCR sequences between patients were less evident than in mice, which may be partly attributable to HLA diversity in the patient population. During tofacitinib treatment, many expanded lesional clones remained in scalp and blood, and this persistence may partly explain relapse after treatment is stopped. Higher clonality and more expanded CD8+ clones were observed in lesional scalp than in normal scalp, particularly in alopecia totalis/universalis, a finding suggestive of antigenic drive. Resident alphabeta T cells in normal human skin are also sequenced, complicating scalp TCR repertoire analysis, unlike mouse skin dominated by gammadelta T cells.

Receptors were amplified or captured by the immunoSEQ multiplex PCR assay. To provide template for TCR sequencing, every sample had RNA extracted and reverse transcribed into cDNA. First-strand cDNA was synthesized using SuperScript III with a 2:1 mix of oligo-dT and random hexamers. Amplification bias was assessed with a synthetic immune receptor repertoire, and residual bias was removed computationally. The study's own analysis went as follows. After raw reads were preprocessed to remove errors, the CDR3 was defined following IMGT conventions as running from the conserved cysteine to phenylalanine. Clonality was computed by normalizing Shannon entropy by log2 of the number of productive unique TCRs and subtracting the result from 1. Scalp TCRbeta sequences were cross-referenced with sorted blood CD4 and CD8 repertoires so that the CD4 or CD8 identity of scalp clones could be inferred. Imported from immuneACCESS, the table was reduced by TCRdb to in-frame sequences with V and J called. These copies leave out some clones; in studies compared against another copy, an unresolved V gene accounts for under half, and the cause of the remainder is not known. V, J and clone size were drawn from that table, and D and trimming were deduced from the DNA. In all, the sample holds some 190,000 clones, and 45% to 60% of those were seen once. Around a tenth of the sample comes from the top ten.

Cut back by 6 bases and 3 bases, the V and J ends lie 13 bases apart. The CDR3 numbers 14 residues from cysteine through phenylalanine. Just CDR3 DNA is preserved here, 42 bases in frame from base 1. CDR1 and CDR2 are read off the germline V gene as SGDLS and YYNGEE. The meaning of the sample's treatment or condition label: oral pan-JAK inhibitor, 5-10 mg twice daily. Lesional scalp punch biopsies and peripheral blood were collected from alopecia areata patients. PBMCs were isolated by density centrifugation and stained for CD3, CD4 and CD8, after which CD4+ and CD8+ T cells were sorted on a FACSAria. Of note for this clone: What antigen it recognizes has not been identified. Base quality data are lacking; no much larger clone is found one base away.

The sequence came from a human donor with alopecia areata. The receptor chain draws on TRBV9 and TRBJ1-3; the D region possibly corresponds to TRBD1 (5 bases align). The sample in question was CD8+ T cells sorted from blood, obtained around week 54, from a patient treated with tofacitinib. CDR3 loop: CASTQDGGGNTIYF. The bases are TGTGCCAGCACCCAGGACGGGGGTGGAAACACCATATATTTT. Here the CDR3 is joined to the reference TRBV9 and TRBJ1-3 genes, and the full variable domain is: DSGVTQTPKHLITATGQRVTLRCSPRSGDLSVYWYQQSLDQGLQFLIQYYNGEERAKGNILERFSAQQFPDLHSELNLSSLELGDSALYFCASTQDGGGNTIYFGEGSWLTVV.